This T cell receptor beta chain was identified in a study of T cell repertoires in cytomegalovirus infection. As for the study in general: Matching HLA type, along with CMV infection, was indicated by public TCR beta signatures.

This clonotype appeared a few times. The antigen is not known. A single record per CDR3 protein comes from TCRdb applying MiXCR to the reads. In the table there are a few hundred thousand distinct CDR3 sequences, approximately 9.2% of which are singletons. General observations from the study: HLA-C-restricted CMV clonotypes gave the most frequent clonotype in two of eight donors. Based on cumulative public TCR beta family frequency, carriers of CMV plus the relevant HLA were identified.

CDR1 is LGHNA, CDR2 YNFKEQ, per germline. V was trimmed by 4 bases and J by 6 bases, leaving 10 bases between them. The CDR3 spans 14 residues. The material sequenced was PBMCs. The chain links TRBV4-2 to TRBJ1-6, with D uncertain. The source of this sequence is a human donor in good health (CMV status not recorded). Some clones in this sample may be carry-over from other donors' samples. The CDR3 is CASSPKGPNSPLHF. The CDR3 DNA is TGTGCCAGCAGCCCAAAAGGGCCTAATTCACCCCTCCACTTT.